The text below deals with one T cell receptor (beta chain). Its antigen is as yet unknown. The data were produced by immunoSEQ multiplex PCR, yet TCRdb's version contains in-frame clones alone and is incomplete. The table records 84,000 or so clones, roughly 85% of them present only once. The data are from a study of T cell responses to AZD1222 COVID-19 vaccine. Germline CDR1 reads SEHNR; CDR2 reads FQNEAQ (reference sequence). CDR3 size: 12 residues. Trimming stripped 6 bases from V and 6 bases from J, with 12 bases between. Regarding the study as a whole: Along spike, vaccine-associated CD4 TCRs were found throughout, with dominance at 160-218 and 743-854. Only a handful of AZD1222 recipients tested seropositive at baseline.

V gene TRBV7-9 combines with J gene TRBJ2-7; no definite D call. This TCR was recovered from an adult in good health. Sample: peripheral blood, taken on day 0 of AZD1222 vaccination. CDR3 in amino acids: CASSLTDPEQYF. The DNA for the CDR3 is TGTGCCAGCAGTCTCACTGATCCCGAGCAGTACTTC.